Sequencing of this T cell receptor (beta chain) was carried out in a study of beta chain features in type 1 diabetes. About the research overall: Examined across all samples were around 110 million sorted cells. Study-wide results and caveats: Shortening that was moderate but significant affected the TCRB CDR3s of Type 1 diabetes patients in all four CD4+ subsets. For patients and controls alike, PCR might favor shorter templates to the same degree. VDJ junctions from patients with type 1 diabetes contained fewer insertions and more deletions.

The isolated RNA, all of it, was reverse transcribed, so expressed TCRB transcripts were what got sequenced. Profiling relied on immunoSEQ multiplex PCR, and the TCRdb table lists in-frame clones only, not all of them. The sample lists 50,000 to 55,000 clones, 55% to 75% seen once, with roughly 0.3% in the top ten. Trimming stripped 0 bases from V and 1 base from J, with 11 bases between. The germline V gene encodes CDR1 SGHNT and CDR2 YYREEE (reference sequence). This CDR3 is 15 amino acids long. Of note for this clone: Antigen: not known.

This rearrangement joins TRBV5-4 to TRBJ2-7; D possibly corresponds to TRBD2 (5 bases). The receptor comes from a woman aged 25 to 45 with type 1 diabetes. Sequencing used stem cell memory CD4+ T cells from blood. CDR3 nucleotides: TGTGCCAGCAGCTTGGGAGGGTTCGGATCCTACGAGCAGTACTTC. Translation gives CASSLGGFGSYEQYF.